This TCR beta chain was captured by sequencing in a study of cytomegalovirus exposure and HLA in healthy donors. Comments on this clone: Antigen specificity is unknown.

General observations from the study: A later analysis by the authors found several of the most significant clusters apparently linked to common viral pathogens. Later on, an analysis tied roughly 17,000 TCR beta sequences to HLA alleles at 0.05 false discovery rate. A later analysis linked a missense DCLRE1C variant to TCR beta V- and J-gene trimming. Data from an earlier analysis indicated that most TCR beta V segments were productive either about 90% or about 30% of the time.

Both 60 Vbeta primers and 13 Jbeta primers went into the PCR. Here immunoSEQ multiplex PCR was the method, and the copy in TCRdb shows in-frame clones only, minus some. The sample records over 150,000 clones, 75% to 85% being singletons. The CDR3 covers 14 residues. J was trimmed by 5 bases and V by 5 bases; bases with no gene match: 7. Germline CDR1 is SEHNR and CDR2 is FQNEAQ (reference sequence). The sequence came from a woman in her fifties or sixties in good health and CMV-seronegative. The specimen sequenced was PBMCs. The rearrangement joins TRBV7-9 to TRBJ1-1; TRBD1 agrees at 8 bases. CDR3 protein: CASSLGQGRTEAFF. The CDR3 nucleotides read TGTGCCAGCAGCCTCGGACAGGGACGGACTGAAGCTTTCTTT. The full variable domain, its missing parts supplied by reference TRBV7-9 and TRBJ1-1, is DTGVSQNPRHKITKRGQNVTFRCDPISEHNRLYWYRQTLGQGPEFLTYFQNEAQLEKSRLLSDRFSAERPKGSFSTLEIQRTEQGDSAMYLCASSLGQGRTEAFFGQGTRLTVV.